The clone carrying this T cell receptor beta chain has just a few counts. This entry belongs to a study of T cell repertoires in cytomegalovirus infection. Each CDR3 protein is one row after TCRdb ran MiXCR on the reads. Here the sample spans 170,000 or so distinct CDR3 sequences, approximately 18% being singletons. Germline V gene lookup returns CDR1 MNHEY and CDR2 SMNVEV (reference sequence). The CDR3 consists of 17 residues. The V segment lost 1 base and the J segment 8 bases; nucleotides outside the gene matches: 10. The chain carries TRBV27 and TRBJ2-2, with TRBD2 matching over 10 bases. The TCR sequence derives from a human donor in good health (CMV status not recorded). Some clones in this sample may be carry-over from other donors' samples. Sequencing used CD8+ T cells from PBMCs. In DNA, the CDR3 is TGTGCCAGCAGTTTATGGTACAGCGGGGGGGATCAAGGGGAGCTGTTTTTT. Its translation: CASSLWYSGGDQGELFF.